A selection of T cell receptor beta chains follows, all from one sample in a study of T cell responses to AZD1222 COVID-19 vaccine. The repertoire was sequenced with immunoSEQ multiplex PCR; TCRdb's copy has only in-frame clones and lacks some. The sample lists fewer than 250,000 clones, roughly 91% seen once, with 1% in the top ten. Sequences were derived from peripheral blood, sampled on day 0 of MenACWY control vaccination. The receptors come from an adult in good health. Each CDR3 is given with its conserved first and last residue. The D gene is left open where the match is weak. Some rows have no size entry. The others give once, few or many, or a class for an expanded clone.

CASREDGYTF	TGTGCCAGCAGGGAGGATGGCTACACCTTC	.	.	TRBJ1-2	TRBV28
CASSLRPWGSGSGNTIYF	TGTGCCAGCAGTCTTCGCCCGTGGGGATCGGGCTCTGGAAACACCATATATTTT	few	.	TRBJ1-3	TRBV28
CASSKGQGNTEAFF	TGTGCCAGCAGTAAGGGACAGGGTAACACTGAAGCTTTCTTT	few	TRBD1	TRBJ1-1	TRBV2
CASSPARTSGGTYNEQFF	TGTGCCAGCAGTCCCGCTCGGACTAGCGGGGGGACCTACAATGAGCAGTTCTTC	.	TRBD2	TRBJ2-1	TRBV27
CASSLTDRNTEAFF	TGTGCCAGCAGTCTAACGGACAGGAACACTGAAGCTTTCTTT	.	.	TRBJ1-1	TRBV3-1/TRBV3-2
CARQGLGEKLFF	TGTGCCAGACAGGGTCTGGGCGAAAAACTGTTTTTT	.	.	TRBJ1-4	TRBV2
CASSPGTGEVYGYTF	TGTGCCAGCAGCCCAGGGACAGGGGAGGTCTATGGCTACACCTTC	.	TRBD1	TRBJ1-2	TRBV7-8
CASRATGAQPQHF	TGTGCCAGCAGGGCGACAGGGGCGCAGCCCCAGCATTTT	.	TRBD1	TRBJ1-5	TRBV28
CASSFAQGDTEAFF	TGCGCCAGCAGCTTCGCCCAGGGGGACACTGAAGCTTTCTTT	.	TRBD1	TRBJ1-1	TRBV5-1
CASSDDRNEQYF	TGTGCCAGCTCAGACGACAGGAACGAGCAGTACTTC	.	.	TRBJ2-7	TRBV18
CSPGLAHGEQFF	TGCAGCCCAGGACTAGCCCACGGTGAGCAGTTCTTC	once	TRBD2	TRBJ2-1	TRBV29-1
CASSQVFHPYEQYF	TGTGCCAGCAGCCAAGTTTTCCACCCTTACGAGCAGTACTTC	.	.	TRBJ2-7	TRBV3-1/TRBV3-2
CASSPPSVGEQYF	TGTGCCAGCAGCCCCCCGAGCGTGGGCGAGCAGTACTTC	.	.	TRBJ2-7	TRBV3-1/TRBV3-2
CAWKQGAWTEAFF	TGTGCCTGGAAGCAGGGGGCGTGGACTGAAGCTTTCTTT	.	TRBD1	TRBJ1-1	TRBV30
CASSTRGRTEAFF	TGTGCCAGCAGTACTAGGGGGCGAACTGAAGCTTTCTTT	.	TRBD1	TRBJ1-1	TRBV6-2/TRBV6-3
CASITGVNQPQHF	TGTGCCAGCATAACAGGGGTCAATCAGCCCCAGCATTTT	once	TRBD1	TRBJ1-5	TRBV6-5
CASSLSQIFGNEQFF	TGTGCCAGCAGCTTGAGTCAGATTTTTGGTAATGAGCAGTTCTTC	.	.	TRBJ2-1	TRBV5-6
CASSSIIRVIGYNEQFF	TGTGCCAGCAGCTCGATAATCCGGGTCATTGGTTACAATGAGCAGTTCTTC	.	.	TRBJ2-1	TRBV7-8
CATRGDTGELFF	TGTGCCACCAGGGGGGACACCGGGGAGCTGTTTTTT	.	.	TRBJ2-2	TRBV24-1
CASSPPGQGFYGYTF	TGTGCCAGCTCACCGCCGGGACAGGGATTCTATGGCTACACCTTC	.	TRBD1	TRBJ1-2	TRBV18
CAWSPGSNSPLHF	TGTGCCTGGAGTCCAGGGAGTAATTCACCCCTCCACTTT	.	.	TRBJ1-6	TRBV30
CASTLAGNTEAFF	TGTGCCAGCACCCTCGCAGGGAACACTGAAGCTTTCTTT	.	.	TRBJ1-1	TRBV2
CASSGLLSGQNYGYTF	TGCGCCAGCAGCGGGCTCCTAAGCGGTCAAAACTATGGCTACACCTTC	.	.	TRBJ1-2	TRBV10-2
CASSPPVQDLNSPLHF	TGTGCCAGCTCACCACCGGTTCAGGACCTGAATTCACCCCTCCACTTT	.	.	TRBJ1-6	TRBV18
CASSIVLERTDTQYF	TGTGCCAGTAGTATTGTCTTAGAGCGCACAGATACGCAGTATTTT	.	.	TRBJ2-3	TRBV19
CASSSQERGSYEQYF	TGTGCCAGCAGCTCACAGGAAAGGGGCTCCTACGAGCAGTACTTC	.	.	TRBJ2-7	TRBV13
CSVPGGGLFLEAFF	TGCAGCGTACCTGGTGGAGGATTGTTCCTTGAAGCTTTCTTT	.	.	TRBJ1-1	TRBV29-1
CASSLGMETWVGYTF	TGTGCCAGCAGCTTAGGAATGGAGACCTGGGTTGGCTACACCTTC	.	.	TRBJ1-2	TRBV11-2
CSAWTGAEAFF	TGCAGCGCCTGGACAGGGGCTGAAGCTTTCTTT	.	TRBD1	TRBJ1-1	TRBV29-1
CASRGEEAFF	TGTGCCAGCAGGGGAGAGGAAGCTTTCTTT	.	.	TRBJ1-1	TRBV6-5
CASTPRGLSSYNEQFF	TGTGCCAGCACCCCCCGGGGGCTAAGCTCCTACAATGAGCAGTTCTTC	once	.	TRBJ2-1	TRBV7-2
CASSLDHLSYNEQFF	TGTGCTAGCAGCTTAGACCATCTCTCCTACAATGAGCAGTTCTTC	few	.	TRBJ2-1	TRBV7-7
CASSLFGRGGTDTQYF	TGCGCCAGCAGCTTGTTCGGGCGGGGAGGCACAGATACGCAGTATTTT	.	.	TRBJ2-3	TRBV5-1
CASSLITEAFF	TGTGCCAGCAGCTTAATCACTGAAGCTTTCTTT	.	.	TRBJ1-1	TRBV7-2
CASSTSGPISNQPQHF	TGTGCCAGTAGTACGAGCGGCCCTATTAGCAATCAGCCCCAGCATTTT	.	.	TRBJ1-5	TRBV19
CASSFRAQRNTEAFF	TGTGCCAGCAGTTTCCGGGCCCAGAGGAACACTGAAGCTTTCTTT	.	.	TRBJ1-1	TRBV27
CASSSLQGAGGYTF	TGCGCCAGCAGCTCCCTACAGGGGGCGGGGGGCTACACCTTC	.	TRBD1	TRBJ1-2	TRBV4-3
CATSWGVSTEAFF	TGTGCCACCAGCTGGGGGGTATCTACTGAAGCTTTCTTT	.	.	TRBJ1-1	TRBV15
CATTGANSPLHF	TGTGCCACGACAGGGGCCAATTCACCCCTCCACTTT	.	TRBD1	TRBJ1-6	TRBV28
CASSLTASEQFF	TGTGCCAGCAGCCTGACAGCTAGTGAGCAGTTCTTC	.	.	TRBJ2-1	TRBV7-9
CASRKQGGGETQYF	TGTGCCAGCAGGAAACAGGGGGGGGGAGAGACCCAGTACTTC	few	.	TRBJ2-5	TRBV3-1/TRBV3-2
CASSIDRGARYYGYTF	TGTGCCAGTAGTATAGATCGGGGGGCGCGTTACTATGGCTACACCTTC	.	.	TRBJ1-2	TRBV19
CASSLIGYSNYGYTF	TGTGCCAGCAGTTTAATCGGATACTCTAACTATGGCTACACCTTC	.	.	TRBJ1-2	TRBV27
CASRVTRDGTEAFF	TGTGCCAGCAGAGTGACGAGGGACGGTACTGAAGCTTTCTTT	.	.	TRBJ1-1	TRBV6-4
CASSRGLGGYTF	TGTGCCAGCAGCAGGGGCTTGGGTGGCTACACCTTC	.	.	TRBJ1-2	TRBV25-1
CASSAMSSGANVLTF	TGTGCCAGCAGCGCCATGAGCTCTGGGGCCAACGTCCTGACTTTC	.	.	TRBJ2-6	TRBV9
CASSRNGVNGYTF	TGTGCCAGCAGCCGGAACGGGGTAAATGGCTACACCTTC	.	.	TRBJ1-2	TRBV12-3/TRBV12-4
CASSPNRGDQPQHF	TGCGCCAGCAGCCCCAACAGGGGGGATCAGCCCCAGCATTTT	.	TRBD1	TRBJ1-5	TRBV4-3
CASSSQGGSTYGYTF	TGCGCCAGCAGCTCTCAGGGGGGGTCCACCTATGGCTACACCTTC	.	TRBD1	TRBJ1-2	TRBV5-1
CASSAGLAQETQYF	TGTGCCAGCAGCGCAGGACTAGCCCAAGAGACCCAGTACTTC	.	TRBD2	TRBJ2-5	TRBV13
CASSRSTGKAEAFF	TGTGCCAGCAGTAGGTCCACAGGGAAGGCTGAAGCTTTCTTT	.	.	TRBJ1-1	TRBV6-5
CASSLTGGTDTQYF	TGTGCCAGCAGCTTAACCGGGGGAACAGATACGCAGTATTTT	.	.	TRBJ2-3	TRBV7-9
CASRFETGELFF	TGTGCCAGCAGATTTGAAACCGGGGAGCTGTTTTTT	.	.	TRBJ2-2	TRBV6-5
CASSEFPHPAQYF	TGTGCCAGCAGTGAATTTCCCCATCCGGCCCAGTACTTC	.	.	TRBJ2-5	TRBV25-1
CASSYRREGNQPQHF	TGTGCCAGCAGTTACCGTAGGGAAGGCAATCAGCCCCAGCATTTT	.	.	TRBJ1-5	TRBV6-2/TRBV6-3